Listed below are T cell receptor beta chains from one sample, sequenced in a study of blood T cells in healthy people across ages. TCRdb reanalysed the 5' RACE reads using MiXCR and keeps one entry per CDR3 protein. The table lists over a million distinct CDR3 sequences, 59% of them singletons. The sample taken for sequencing was blood. The receptors come from a man younger than 35 in good health. The CDR3 runs from the conserved cysteine through the conserved F or W. A D gene is named only where the DNA matches it firmly. Only some rows state a clone size, as once, few, many or a class for expanded clones.

v_gene: TRBV5-1; d_gene: NA; abundance: few; j_gene: TRBJ2-3; CDR3nt: TGCGCCAGCAGCTTGGTAGCTCCGGTCCAAGTAACAGATACGCAGTATTTT; CDR3aa: CASSLVAPVQVTDTQYF
v_gene: TRBV29-1; d_gene: NA; abundance: NA; j_gene: TRBJ1-5; CDR3nt: TGCAGCGTTGGTGAAGGGGCTAGCAATCAGCCCCAGCATTTT; CDR3aa: CSVGEGASNQPQHF
v_gene: TRBV6-5; d_gene: TRBD1; abundance: NA; j_gene: TRBJ1-2; CDR3nt: TGTGCCAGCAGCACGACAGGGCCCCCTAACTATGGCTACACCTTC; CDR3aa: CASSTTGPPNYGYTF
v_gene: TRBV4-1; d_gene: NA; abundance: NA; j_gene: TRBJ2-7; CDR3nt: TGCGCCAGCAGCCAAGAGGTGCCAGAGCACCTCGCCGACTACGAGCAGTACTTC; CDR3aa: CASSQEVPEHLADYEQYF
v_gene: TRBV20-1; d_gene: NA; abundance: few; j_gene: TRBJ2-5; CDR3nt: TGCAGTGCTAGAGGACCGCTCCTAGGGAATATCCAAGAGACCCAGTACTTC; CDR3aa: CSARGPLLGNIQETQYF
v_gene: TRBV29-1; d_gene: NA; abundance: NA; j_gene: TRBJ2-5; CDR3nt: TGCAGCGTTGATCGGTACCAAGAGACCCAGTACTTC; CDR3aa: CSVDRYQETQYF
v_gene: TRBV9; d_gene: TRBD1; abundance: NA; j_gene: TRBJ2-3; CDR3nt: TGTGCCAGCAGCGTTTCAGGGGGTACGCAGTATTTT; CDR3aa: CASSVSGGTQYF
v_gene: TRBV20-1; d_gene: TRBD2; abundance: NA; j_gene: TRBJ2-7; CDR3nt: TGCAGTGCTAGGCAGGGAGGGCGGTACGAGCAGTACTTC; CDR3aa: CSARQGGRYEQYF
v_gene: TRBV27; d_gene: NA; abundance: NA; j_gene: TRBJ2-5; CDR3nt: TGTGCCAGCAGTCTAACAACCTCCCGTTTTGGCCAAGAGACCCAGTACTTC; CDR3aa: CASSLTTSRFGQETQYF
v_gene: TRBV12-3/TRBV12-4; d_gene: TRBD2; abundance: NA; j_gene: TRBJ2-4; CDR3nt: TGTGCCAGCAACCCTACGGGGGGGAAAAACATTCAGTACTTC; CDR3aa: CASNPTGGKNIQYF
v_gene: TRBV20-1; d_gene: NA; abundance: few; j_gene: TRBJ2-5; CDR3nt: TGCAGTGCTAGTGCGGAATTACAAGAGACCCAGTACTTC; CDR3aa: CSASAELQETQYF
v_gene: TRBV5-6; d_gene: NA; abundance: few; j_gene: TRBJ2-2; CDR3nt: TGTGCCAGCAGCTTACAGAGCACCGGGGAGCTGTTTTTT; CDR3aa: CASSLQSTGELFF
v_gene: TRBV7-2; d_gene: NA; abundance: NA; j_gene: TRBJ2-2; CDR3nt: TGTGCCAGCATCACTGGGGGAGGGGGCGTAGTTACCGGGGAGCTGTTTTTT; CDR3aa: CASITGGGGVVTGELFF
v_gene: TRBV24-1; d_gene: NA; abundance: NA; j_gene: TRBJ2-1; CDR3nt: TGTGCCACCAGTGATCAGGACAGCTACAATGAGCAGTTCTTC; CDR3aa: CATSDQDSYNEQFF
v_gene: TRBV28; d_gene: NA; abundance: NA; j_gene: TRBJ2-7; CDR3nt: TGTGCCAGCAGTCGTGGGGGTGGGTACGGCTACGAGCAGTACTTC; CDR3aa: CASSRGGGYGYEQYF
v_gene: TRBV6-5; d_gene: NA; abundance: NA; j_gene: TRBJ2-3; CDR3nt: TGTGCCAGCAGCCCACCTGGGGGGGCCTTCACAGATACGCAGTATTTT; CDR3aa: CASSPPGGAFTDTQYF
v_gene: TRBV20-1; d_gene: TRBD1; abundance: NA; j_gene: TRBJ1-1; CDR3nt: TGCAGTGCTGATGACAGGGCCGGGAACACTGAAGCTTTCTTT; CDR3aa: CSADDRAGNTEAFF
v_gene: TRBV5-1; d_gene: TRBD1; abundance: once; j_gene: TRBJ2-7; CDR3nt: TGCGCCAGCAGCATTTCCCCGGGACAGGGGGCCTACGAGCAGTACTTC; CDR3aa: CASSISPGQGAYEQYF
v_gene: TRBV20-1; d_gene: NA; abundance: NA; j_gene: TRBJ2-7; CDR3nt: TGCAGTGCTACACATCCTGGGACCCCCTACGAGCAGTACTTC; CDR3aa: CSATHPGTPYEQYF
v_gene: TRBV6-2/TRBV6-3; d_gene: NA; abundance: NA; j_gene: TRBJ1-2; CDR3nt: TGTGCCGCCAGTTTACCGGGGACAACTGCAGGCTACACCTTC; CDR3aa: CAASLPGTTAGYTF
v_gene: TRBV20-1; d_gene: NA; abundance: few; j_gene: TRBJ2-7; CDR3nt: TGCAGTGCTAGAGACCAAGGCGAGCAGTACTTC; CDR3aa: CSARDQGEQYF
v_gene: TRBV20-1; d_gene: NA; abundance: NA; j_gene: TRBJ1-1; CDR3nt: TGCAGTGCTACCGGGGGGGACACTGAAGCTTTCTTT; CDR3aa: CSATGGDTEAFF